This T cell receptor (beta chain) was identified during a study of cytomegalovirus exposure and HLA in healthy donors. In the study overall: The approximately 110 validation repertoires were reported in a later analysis to have been generated on the same platform as the approximately 700 first-cohort repertoires. Findings and limits, study-wide: Usually a TCR sequence was rare, but some public TCRs were found in many donors. The authors listed about 170 TCR beta chains as cytomegalovirus-associated. Reported performance of the classifier showed diagnosis of cytomegalovirus status with high specificity and sensitivity.

The germline V gene has CDR1 ENHRY and CDR2 SYGVKD. This CDR3 is built from 15 residues. With V trimmed by 2 bases and J by 3 bases, 5 bases remained unmatched. This clone occurred once. Antigen specificity is unknown. TCRdb's copy holds only in-frame clones and misses some; the assay was immunoSEQ multiplex PCR. The profile covers around 95,000 clones, with 75% to 90% appearing a single time and 20% taken by the ten largest. The TCR comes from a man aged 18 to 30 in good health and CMV-seropositive. The sample was PBMCs. The J gene is TRBJ2-3, the V gene TRBV10-3; 7 bases are shared with TRBD2. Here the CDR3 reads CAISEVSGPTDTQYF. DNA for the CDR3: TGTGCCATCAGTGAGGTTAGCGGGCCTACAGATACGCAGTATTTT.